This T cell receptor beta chain was retrieved from a study of T cell repertoires in cytomegalovirus infection. Study-wide background: Indicated by public TCR beta signatures were CMV infection and matching HLA type.

A note on this clonotype: Its antigen is unidentified.

General study results and limits: Identification of carriers of CMV plus the relevant HLA was performed using cumulative public TCR beta family frequency. The response measured ex vivo was dominated by TCR beta clonotypes (HLA-C-restricted and CMV-specific).

CDR1 is WSHSY, CDR2 SAAADI, per germline. The V end was cut by 2 bases, the J end by 5 bases, with 10 bases between. CDR3 size: 14 residues. Each CDR3 protein gets one entry after TCRdb re-called the reads with MiXCR. The sample shows 750,000 to 900,000 distinct CDR3 sequences, just under 30% of them seen only once. The receptor was derived from a human donor in good health (CMV status not recorded). Some clones in this sample may be carry-over from other donors' samples. This chain connects TRBV10-2 to TRBJ2-1, with a possible D match to TRBD2 (6 bases). The sequences come from cultured CD8+ T cells from PBMCs, collected from culture after CMV antigen stimulation. The CDR3 loop reads CASSERPGDNEQFF. The CDR3 nucleotides are TGCGCCAGCAGTGAGAGGCCGGGAGACAATGAGCAGTTCTTC.